This entry is about one T cell receptor (beta chain). Its antigen is unknown. This CDR3 comprises 14 residues. The germline CDR1 and CDR2 sequences are MNHEY and SMNVEV (reference sequence). V lost 5 bases, J lost 5 bases, and 15 bases lay in between. This sample was taken from a study of cytomegalovirus exposure and HLA in healthy donors. Whole-study findings and limits: A later analysis showed TCR association rates differing by HLA locus, peaking at DRB1 and lowest at HLA-C. Earlier analysis yielded a pattern in which most TCR beta V segments were productive about 87% or about 30% of the time. In a later analysis, TCR beta V- and J-gene trimming was associated with a missense DCLRE1C variant.

The PCR contained 60 Vbeta and 13 Jbeta primers. Generated by immunoSEQ multiplex PCR, the TCRdb table keeps only in-frame clones and is missing some. The table has around 150,000 clones, 76% seen once. This rearrangement joins TRBV27 to TRBJ1-2, with D maybe TRBD1 (5 bases). The sequence derives from a man in his forties in good health and CMV-seronegative. What was sequenced was PBMCs. The CDR3 protein is CASSPGGVEYGYTF. CDR3 in DNA: TGTGCCAGCAGTCCTGGGGGGGTAGAGTATGGCTACACCTTC.